One and the same sample provided the 15 T cell receptor beta chains below, sequenced in a study of T cell changes during pregnancy in multiple sclerosis. Clones were sequenced by immunoSEQ multiplex PCR, and TCRdb holds only the in-frame ones, with some missing. Of about 64,000 clones listed, roughly 91% are singletons. The material was peripheral blood, obtained in the second trimester of pregnancy. Receptor source: a female donor in good health, enrolled as a control in a pregnancy study.

As DNA, the CDR3 is TGTGCCAGACCTCGACAGGGAAATTCACCCCTCCACTTT. Protein: CARPRQGNSPLHF. The chain carries TRBV27 and TRBJ1-6; 7 bases are shared with TRBD1. Germline CDR1 reads MNHEY; CDR2 reads SMNVEV (reference sequence). V trimming: 9 bases; J trimming: 7 bases; junction bases outside the gene matches: 6. The CDR3 has 13 amino acids.

The chain links TRBV4-1 to TRBJ1-2; D is possibly TRBD1 (6 bases). The CDR3 has 16 residues. V lost 0 bases and J 4 bases, leaving 15 bases between the germline ends. CDR1 MGHRA and CDR2 YSYEKL come from the germline V gene. CDR3 residues: CASSQEQGLTSYGYTF. As DNA, the CDR3 is TGCGCCAGCAGCCAAGAACAGGGTCTTACCTCCTATGGCTACACCTTC.

The chain is built from TRBV5-3 and TRBJ2-1; 11 nucleotides align to TRBD2. TRBV5-3 is recorded as an ORF, its role being uncertain. The CDR3 sequence is 17 residues long. J was trimmed by 4 bases and V by 0 bases; bases with no gene match: 6. CDR3 residues: CARSLVNSGRVYNEQFF. In DNA form, the CDR3 reads TGTGCCAGAAGCTTGGTTAATAGCGGGAGGGTATACAATGAGCAGTTCTTC.

This clone is a singleton in its sample. The V gene is TRBV9, the J gene TRBJ2-7; a possible D gene is TRBD1 (6 bases). The germline V gene encodes CDR1 SGDLS and CDR2 YYNGEE. Trimming left V 3 bases short and J 3 bases short, with 16 bases between. The CDR3 spans 15 residues. The chain's CDR3 is CASSAAGTFSYEQYF. The CDR3 coding sequence is TGTGCCAGCAGCGCAGCAGGGACATTCAGCTACGAGCAGTACTTC.

This chain uses TRBV2 with TRBJ2-1, with D possibly TRBD2 on 5 matching bases. The germline V and J ends were trimmed by 10 bases and 6 bases, with 10 bases remaining between them. CDR3 size: 11 residues. In germline, CDR1 is SNHLY, CDR2 FYNNEI. For the CDR3, the DNA is TGTGCCATCACGGGGTTCAATGAGCAGTTCTTC. The encoded protein is CAITGFNEQFF.

The V and J genes are TRBV5-6 and TRBJ1-3; no reliable D call. Per germline, CDR1 SGHDT and CDR2 YYEEEE. Between the trimmed V and J ends, which lost 2 bases and 4 bases, there was a span of 7 bases. This CDR3 spans 13 amino acids. The CDR3 region has the DNA TGTGCCAGCAGCTTCACAGACGGAAACACCATATATTTT. The encoded protein is CASSFTDGNTIYF.

DNA for the CDR3: TGTGCCAGTAGTGCCTCGGGACTAGCGGGGAATGAGCAGTTCTTC. It is translated as CASSASGLAGNEQFF. The V call is TRBV19, the J call TRBJ2-1; 13 bases align to TRBD2. The ends lost 5 bases at V and 7 bases at J; junction bases unmatched: 5. CDR1 LNHDA and CDR2 SQIVND come from the germline V gene (reference sequence). The CDR3 is 15 residues long.

The chain links TRBV28 to TRBJ2-1; 8 positions agree with TRBD2. J lost 0 bases, V lost 7 bases, and 11 bases had no gene match. This CDR3 region has 17 residues. In germline, CDR1 is MDHEN, CDR2 SYDVKM. CDR3 region: CASTSAGVPSSYNEQFF. The CDR3 DNA reads TGTGCCAGCACCTCAGCGGGAGTACCAAGCTCCTACAATGAGCAGTTCTTC.

The chain uses TRBV6-1 and TRBJ2-2; 10 positions agree with TRBD1. The CDR3 spans 16 residues. The germline V gene has CDR1 MNHNS and CDR2 SASEGT. V lost 4 bases to trimming and J lost 2 bases; unmatched junction nucleotides: 4. Here the CDR3 reads CASSVGTGANTGELFF. The CDR3 coding sequence is TGTGCCAGCAGTGTCGGGACAGGGGCAAACACCGGGGAGCTGTTTTTT.

This chain links TRBV4-1 with TRBJ1-5, with D possibly matching TRBD1 (5 bases). This CDR3 spans 15 amino acids. V was clipped by 4 bases and J by 7 bases, with 17 bases between them. CDR1 is MGHRA and CDR2 is YSYEKL in the germline V gene. The CDR3 nucleotides are TGCGCCAGCAGCCCCTCGGGGGGGTCAATGCAGCCCCAGCATTTT. This encodes CASSPSGGSMQPQHF.

V usage is TRBV2 and J usage is TRBJ2-7, with 7 bases that match TRBD1. The CDR3 is 14 residues long. V lost 6 bases, J lost 6 bases, and 11 bases stayed unmatched. The germline gives CDR1 SNHLY, CDR2 FYNNEI. Here the CDR3 reads CASSQGTAEVEQYF. The CDR3 nucleotides read TGTGCCAGCAGCCAAGGGACAGCAGAGGTCGAGCAGTACTTC.

The chain joins TRBV7-3 to TRBJ2-5, with a tentative D call TRBD1 (6 bases). V lost 5 bases, J lost 3 bases, and 10 bases lay in between. This CDR3 is built from 13 residues. Germline V gene sequence: CDR1 SGHTA, CDR2 FQGTGA. The CDR3 loop reads CASSMGAKETQYF. The CDR3 nucleotides read TGTGCCAGCAGCATGGGGGCTAAAGAGACCCAGTACTTC.

The J gene is TRBJ2-7, the V gene TRBV15; 7 nucleotides line up with TRBD2. The CDR3 extends over 13 amino acids. The ends lost 7 bases at V and 3 bases at J; junction bases unmatched: 6. Germline V gene sequence: CDR1 LNHNV, CDR2 YYDKDF (reference sequence). CDR3: CATMGGLNYEQYF. The CDR3 DNA reads TGTGCCACCATGGGGGGACTAAACTACGAGCAGTACTTC.

V is TRBV9 and J is TRBJ1-4; 9 nucleotides match TRBD1. Germline V lookup: CDR1 SGDLS, CDR2 YYNGEE. V dropped 3 bases and J dropped 8; count of bases not matched to a gene: 8. The CDR3 covers 15 residues. The CDR3: CASSGSGTGYEKLFF. DNA of the CDR3: TGTGCCAGCAGCGGATCCGGGACAGGGTACGAAAAACTGTTTTTT.

The J gene is TRBJ2-3, the V gene TRBV15; 7 bases fit TRBD2. V was pared by 0 bases and J by 5 bases, with 8 bases of the junction left unmatched. The germline V gene encodes CDR1 LNHNV and CDR2 YYDKDF (reference sequence). The CDR3 sequence is 16 residues long. This CDR3 is CATSREPRTRGDTQYF. CDR3 nucleotides: TGTGCCACCAGCAGAGAACCCCGGACTAGGGGAGATACGCAGTATTTT.